This entry is about one T cell receptor beta chain. Peripheral blood CD8+ and CD4+ T cells were profiled by TCR beta sequencing. J gave up 8 bases and V 0 bases, and 23 bases lay outside the gene matches. This CDR3 has 21 amino acids. Germline-derived CDR1 and CDR2 are MNHEY and SVGAGI. This sample stems from a study of CD8 T cells in Susac syndrome. The RNA input was roughly 0.45 to 1 ug, and it was reverse transcribed with random hexamers. Amplification of the TCR beta CDR3 was carried out by immunoSEQ multiplex PCR, which spanned a total of 54 Vbeta and 13 Jbeta segments. A single record per CDR3 protein comes from TCRdb applying MiXCR to the immunoSEQ multiplex PCR reads. The sample holds over 350,000 distinct CDR3 sequences, approximately 85% seen once.

The sequence was collected from a human donor with multiple sclerosis. The gene calls are TRBV6-5 and TRBJ2-1; 9 bases are shared with TRBD2. The sample consisted of CD8+ T cells from PBMCs. Here the CDR3 reads CASSYSIRVAGAYSHVDEQFF. The CDR3 nucleotides read TGTGCCAGCAGTTACTCGATTCGGGTAGCGGGAGCTTATTCGCATGTCGATGAGCAGTTCTTC.